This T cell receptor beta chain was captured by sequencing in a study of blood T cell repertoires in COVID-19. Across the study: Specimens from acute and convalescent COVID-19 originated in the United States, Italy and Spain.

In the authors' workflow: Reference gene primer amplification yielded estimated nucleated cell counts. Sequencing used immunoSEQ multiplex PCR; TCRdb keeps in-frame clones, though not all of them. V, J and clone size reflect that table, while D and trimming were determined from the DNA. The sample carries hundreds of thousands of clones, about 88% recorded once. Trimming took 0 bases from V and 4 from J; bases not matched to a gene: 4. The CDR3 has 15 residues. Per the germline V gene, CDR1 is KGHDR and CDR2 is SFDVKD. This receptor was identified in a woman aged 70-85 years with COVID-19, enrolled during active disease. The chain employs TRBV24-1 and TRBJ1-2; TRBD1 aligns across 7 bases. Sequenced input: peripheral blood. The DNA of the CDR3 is TGTGCCACCAGTGATTTGCCGACAGGGATCTATGGCTACACCTTC. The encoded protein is CATSDLPTGIYGYTF.